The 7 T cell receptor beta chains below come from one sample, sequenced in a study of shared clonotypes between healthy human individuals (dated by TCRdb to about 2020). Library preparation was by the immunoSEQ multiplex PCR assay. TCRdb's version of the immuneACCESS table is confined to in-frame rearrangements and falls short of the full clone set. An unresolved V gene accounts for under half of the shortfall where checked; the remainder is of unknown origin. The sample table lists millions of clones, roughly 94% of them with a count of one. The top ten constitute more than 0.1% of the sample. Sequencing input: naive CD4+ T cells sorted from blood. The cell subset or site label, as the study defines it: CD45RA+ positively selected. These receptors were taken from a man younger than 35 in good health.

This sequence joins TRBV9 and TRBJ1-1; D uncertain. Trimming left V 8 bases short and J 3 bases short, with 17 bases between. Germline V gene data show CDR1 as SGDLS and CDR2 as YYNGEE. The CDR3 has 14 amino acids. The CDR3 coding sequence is TGTGCCAGTAACCAGGAGATTACGGACACTGAAGCTTTCTTT. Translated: CASNQEITDTEAFF.

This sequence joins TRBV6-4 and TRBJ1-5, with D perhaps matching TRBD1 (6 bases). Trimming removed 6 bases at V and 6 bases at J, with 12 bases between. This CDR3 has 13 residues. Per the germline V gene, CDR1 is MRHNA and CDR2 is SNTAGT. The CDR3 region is CASRLCRGQPQHF. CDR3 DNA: TGTGCCAGCAGATTATGCAGGGGTCAGCCCCAGCATTTT.

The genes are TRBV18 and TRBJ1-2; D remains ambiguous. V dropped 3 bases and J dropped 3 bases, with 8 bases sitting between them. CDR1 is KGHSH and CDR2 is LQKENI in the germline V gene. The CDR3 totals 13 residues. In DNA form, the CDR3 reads TGTGCCAGCTCACCGCCCAGTGACTATGGCTACACCTTC. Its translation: CASSPPSDYGYTF.

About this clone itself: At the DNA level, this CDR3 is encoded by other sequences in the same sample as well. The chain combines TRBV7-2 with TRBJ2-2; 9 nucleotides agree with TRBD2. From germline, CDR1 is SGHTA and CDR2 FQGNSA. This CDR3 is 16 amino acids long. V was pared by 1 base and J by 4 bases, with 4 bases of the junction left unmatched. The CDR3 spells CASSLGGLAGTGELFF. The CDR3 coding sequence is TGTGCCAGCAGCTTAGGGGGACTAGCCGGCACCGGGGAGCTGTTTTTT.

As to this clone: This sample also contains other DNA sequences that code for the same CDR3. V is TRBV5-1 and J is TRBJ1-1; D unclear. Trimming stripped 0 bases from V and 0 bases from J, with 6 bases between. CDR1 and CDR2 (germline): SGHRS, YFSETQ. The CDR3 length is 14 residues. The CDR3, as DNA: TGCGCCAGCAGCTTGGGGTCTATGAACACTGAAGCTTTCTTT. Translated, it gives CASSLGSMNTEAFF. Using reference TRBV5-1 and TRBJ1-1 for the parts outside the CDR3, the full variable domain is KAGVTQTPRYLIKTRGQQVTLSCSPISGHRSVSWYQQTPGQGLQFLFEYFSETQRNKGNFPGRFSGRQFSNSRSEMNVSTLELGDSALYLCASSLGSMNTEAFFGQGTRLTVV.

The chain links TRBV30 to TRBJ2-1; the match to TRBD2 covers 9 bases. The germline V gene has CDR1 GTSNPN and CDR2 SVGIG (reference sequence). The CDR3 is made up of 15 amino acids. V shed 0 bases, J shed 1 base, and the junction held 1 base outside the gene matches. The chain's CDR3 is CAWSVAGGSYNEQFF. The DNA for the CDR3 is TGTGCCTGGAGTGTAGCGGGAGGTTCCTACAATGAGCAGTTCTTC.

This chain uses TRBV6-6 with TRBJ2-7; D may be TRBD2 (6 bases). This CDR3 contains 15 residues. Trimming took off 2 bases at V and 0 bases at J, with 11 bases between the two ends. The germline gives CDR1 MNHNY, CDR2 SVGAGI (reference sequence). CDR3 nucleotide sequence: TGTGCCAGCAGTTACAGGGAGGACAACTCCTACGAGCAGTACTTC. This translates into CASSYREDNSYEQYF.